Listed below are T cell receptor beta chains from one sample, sequenced in a study of T cells in Graves' hyperthyroidism and ophthalmopathy. From the multiplex PCR reads, TCRdb called clonotypes with MiXCR, one entry per CDR3 protein. The table records 380,000 or so distinct CDR3 sequences, approximately 19% of them present only once. The sequencing input was blood. The receptors shown here come from a woman aged 18-35 years with Graves' hyperthyroidism. Both conserved end residues are part of each CDR3. A D gene is named only where the DNA matches it firmly. Expanded clones get a size class; other rows say once, few or many, or leave the size out.

V gene: TRBV6-5; D gene: .; clone size: many; J gene: TRBJ1-2; CDR3 protein: CASSYLISGQRNYGYTF; CDR3 DNA: TGTGCCAGCAGTTACCTTATCTCGGGACAACGGAACTATGGCTACACCTTC
V gene: TRBV20-1; D gene: TRBD1; clone size: many; J gene: TRBJ1-5; CDR3 protein: CSASGTGINQPQHF; CDR3 DNA: TGCAGTGCTAGCGGGACAGGGATCAATCAGCCCCAGCATTTT
V gene: TRBV28; D gene: .; clone size: many; J gene: TRBJ1-5; CDR3 protein: CAVESANQPQHF; CDR3 DNA: TGTGCCGTAGAGTCAGCTAATCAGCCCCAGCATTTT
V gene: TRBV6-1; D gene: TRBD1; clone size: .; J gene: TRBJ1-2; CDR3 protein: CASSRTGGTYGYTF; CDR3 DNA: TGTGCCAGCAGTCGGACAGGGGGCACCTATGGCTACACCTTC
V gene: TRBV4-2; D gene: .; clone size: many; J gene: TRBJ1-1; CDR3 protein: CASSQGLNQANTEAFF; CDR3 DNA: TGTGCCAGCAGCCAGGGCCTCAATCAGGCGAACACTGAAGCTTTCTTT
V gene: TRBV7-2; D gene: .; clone size: many; J gene: TRBJ2-5; CDR3 protein: CASSHQNQETQYF; CDR3 DNA: TGTGCCAGCAGCCATCAAAACCAAGAGACCCAGTACTTC
V gene: TRBV11-1; D gene: .; clone size: many; J gene: TRBJ1-1; CDR3 protein: CASSLGQEAEAFF; CDR3 DNA: TGTGCCAGCAGCTTAGGACAGGAGGCTGAAGCTTTCTTT
V gene: TRBV11-2; D gene: TRBD1; clone size: many; J gene: TRBJ2-7; CDR3 protein: CASSLTGGTYEQYF; CDR3 DNA: TGTGCCAGCAGCTTGACAGGGGGCACTTACGAGCAGTACTTC
V gene: TRBV12-3/TRBV12-4; D gene: .; clone size: many; J gene: TRBJ1-5; CDR3 protein: CASRSQGISNQPQHF; CDR3 DNA: TGTGCCAGCAGATCACAGGGTATTAGCAATCAGCCCCAGCATTTT
V gene: TRBV13; D gene: .; clone size: many; J gene: TRBJ1-3; CDR3 protein: CASSRGRSGNTIYF; CDR3 DNA: TGTGCCAGCAGCCGAGGCCGCTCTGGAAACACCATATATTTT
V gene: TRBV18; D gene: TRBD1; clone size: .; J gene: TRBJ1-1; CDR3 protein: CASSPGTASHEGTEAFF; CDR3 DNA: TGTGCCAGCTCACCAGGGACAGCTTCTCATGAGGGCACTGAAGCTTTCTTT
V gene: TRBV6-2/TRBV6-3; D gene: .; clone size: many; J gene: TRBJ2-2; CDR3 protein: CASSYGLVSGELFF; CDR3 DNA: TGTGCCAGCAGTTATGGGCTAGTTTCAGGGGAGCTGTTTTTT
V gene: TRBV10-3; D gene: TRBD2; clone size: many; J gene: TRBJ2-7; CDR3 protein: CAISDRVGGAPSYEQYF; CDR3 DNA: TGTGCCATCAGTGATCGAGTCGGGGGGGCCCCCTCCTACGAGCAGTACTTC
V gene: TRBV19; D gene: .; clone size: .; J gene: TRBJ1-5; CDR3 protein: CASSIISGLNQPQHF; CDR3 DNA: TGTGCCAGTAGTATCATCTCGGGTCTTAATCAGCCCCAGCATTTT
V gene: TRBV3-1; D gene: TRBD2; clone size: .; J gene: TRBJ2-7; CDR3 protein: CASSLSGETYEQYF; CDR3 DNA: TGTGCCAGCAGCCTTAGCGGGGAGACCTACGAGCAGTACTTC
V gene: TRBV20-1; D gene: .; clone size: many; J gene: TRBJ1-1; CDR3 protein: CSALMGGPNTEAFF; CDR3 DNA: TGCAGTGCCCTCATGGGGGGGCCGAACACTGAAGCTTTCTTT
V gene: TRBV2; D gene: TRBD2; clone size: many; J gene: TRBJ2-7; CDR3 protein: CASTKRVAGDSSYEQYF; CDR3 DNA: TGTGCCAGCACCAAGAGAGTAGCGGGGGATAGCTCCTACGAGCAGTACTTC
V gene: TRBV7-9; D gene: TRBD1; clone size: many; J gene: TRBJ2-7; CDR3 protein: CASSGQDLEQYF; CDR3 DNA: TGTGCCAGCAGCGGACAGGATCTCGAGCAGTACTTC
V gene: TRBV12-3/TRBV12-4; D gene: .; clone size: .; J gene: TRBJ2-5; CDR3 protein: CANTTLAETQYF; CDR3 DNA: TGTGCCAACACGACCCTAGCGGAGACCCAGTACTTC
V gene: TRBV6-1; D gene: .; clone size: many; J gene: TRBJ1-2; CDR3 protein: CASSARTLLNRAGYHGYTF; CDR3 DNA: TGTGCCAGCAGTGCCCGGACCCTCCTTAACAGGGCTGGCTATCATGGCTACACCTTC
V gene: TRBV6-1; D gene: .; clone size: .; J gene: TRBJ1-5; CDR3 protein: CASSEPVYQGNQPQHF; CDR3 DNA: TGTGCCAGCAGTGAACCGGTTTATCAAGGCAATCAGCCCCAGCATTTT
V gene: TRBV6-4; D gene: TRBD2; clone size: many; J gene: TRBJ2-2; CDR3 protein: CASRPSGGGRRTGELFF; CDR3 DNA: TGTGCCAGCAGGCCTAGCGGGGGGGGGAGACGGACCGGGGAGCTGTTTTTT
V gene: TRBV29-1; D gene: TRBD2; clone size: many; J gene: TRBJ2-7; CDR3 protein: CSVLKGLAGGKQYF; CDR3 DNA: TGCAGCGTCCTAAAGGGACTAGCGGGGGGGAAGCAGTACTTC
V gene: TRBV27; D gene: TRBD1; clone size: many; J gene: TRBJ1-2; CDR3 protein: CASSSQTGRNGYTF; CDR3 DNA: TGTGCCAGCAGTTCACAGACAGGGCGCAATGGCTACACCTTC
V gene: TRBV6-5; D gene: .; clone size: many; J gene: TRBJ2-2; CDR3 protein: CASFDRTNTGELFF; CDR3 DNA: TGTGCCAGCTTCGACAGAACGAACACCGGGGAGCTGTTTTTT
V gene: TRBV12-3/TRBV12-4; D gene: TRBD1; clone size: many; J gene: TRBJ1-2; CDR3 protein: CASTTGGLGYTF; CDR3 DNA: TGTGCCAGCACCACAGGGGGCTTGGGCTACACCTTC
V gene: TRBV3-1; D gene: TRBD2; clone size: many; J gene: TRBJ2-7; CDR3 protein: CASSQASGRYEQYF; CDR3 DNA: TGTGCCAGCAGCCAAGCTAGCGGGCGGTACGAGCAGTACTTC
V gene: TRBV6-1; D gene: .; clone size: .; J gene: TRBJ2-7; CDR3 protein: CASGHSYEQYF; CDR3 DNA: TGTGCCAGCGGGCACTCCTACGAGCAGTACTTC
V gene: TRBV29-1; D gene: .; clone size: many; J gene: TRBJ1-1; CDR3 protein: CSGLRAMNTEAFF; CDR3 DNA: TGCAGCGGACTCAGGGCGATGAACACTGAAGCTTTCTTT
V gene: TRBV20-1; D gene: .; clone size: many; J gene: TRBJ2-7; CDR3 protein: CSARDQYTGSYEQYF; CDR3 DNA: TGCAGTGCTAGAGATCAATACACAGGTTCCTACGAGCAGTACTTC
V gene: TRBV20-1; D gene: TRBD2; clone size: many; J gene: TRBJ2-7; CDR3 protein: CSARQGLAVNYEQYF; CDR3 DNA: TGCAGTGCTAGACAAGGACTAGCGGTTAACTACGAGCAGTACTTC
V gene: TRBV27; D gene: TRBD1; clone size: .; J gene: TRBJ2-7; CDR3 protein: CASQGVRDRSFGEQYF; CDR3 DNA: TGTGCCAGCCAGGGGGTACGCGACAGGTCGTTTGGGGAGCAGTACTTC
V gene: TRBV30; D gene: TRBD2; clone size: many; J gene: TRBJ2-7; CDR3 protein: CAWGLAGGYEQYF; CDR3 DNA: TGTGCCTGGGGACTAGCGGGGGGTTACGAGCAGTACTTC
V gene: TRBV7-6; D gene: .; clone size: many; J gene: TRBJ1-1; CDR3 protein: CASSLGGGQAGAFF; CDR3 DNA: TGTGCCAGCAGCTTAGGGGGGGGCCAGGCAGGAGCTTTCTTT
V gene: TRBV5-1; D gene: .; clone size: many; J gene: TRBJ1-2; CDR3 protein: CASSLLQGSHGYTF; CDR3 DNA: TGCGCCAGCAGCTTGTTGCAGGGTAGCCATGGCTACACCTTC
V gene: TRBV2; D gene: .; clone size: many; J gene: TRBJ1-1; CDR3 protein: CASSEALGVETEAFF; CDR3 DNA: TGTGCCAGCAGTGAAGCATTGGGGGTTGAAACTGAAGCTTTCTTT
V gene: TRBV6-5; D gene: TRBD2; clone size: many; J gene: TRBJ2-5; CDR3 protein: CASSYSSSGDQETQYF; CDR3 DNA: TGTGCCAGCAGTTACTCGAGTAGCGGGGACCAAGAGACCCAGTACTTC
V gene: TRBV30; D gene: .; clone size: many; J gene: TRBJ1-1; CDR3 protein: CAWTPLGRLNTEAFF; CDR3 DNA: TGTGCCTGGACGCCTTTGGGGCGGCTGAACACTGAAGCTTTCTTT
V gene: TRBV12-3/TRBV12-4; D gene: TRBD1; clone size: many; J gene: TRBJ1-1; CDR3 protein: CASSPSRGRVTEAFF; CDR3 DNA: TGTGCCAGCAGTCCTTCCAGGGGGCGGGTCACTGAAGCTTTCTTT
V gene: TRBV3-1; D gene: TRBD2; clone size: .; J gene: TRBJ2-3; CDR3 protein: CASSQLAGVTDTQYF; CDR3 DNA: TGTGCCAGCAGCCAACTAGCGGGGGTCACAGATACGCAGTATTTT
V gene: TRBV11-2; D gene: .; clone size: .; J gene: TRBJ1-1; CDR3 protein: CASSPKATEAFF; CDR3 DNA: TGTGCCAGCAGCCCGAAGGCCACTGAAGCTTTCTTT
V gene: TRBV6-5; D gene: .; clone size: many; J gene: TRBJ1-2; CDR3 protein: CASSYVDRLNYGYTF; CDR3 DNA: TGTGCCAGCAGTTACGTCGACAGGCTTAACTATGGCTACACCTTC
V gene: TRBV29-1; D gene: .; clone size: .; J gene: TRBJ2-5; CDR3 protein: CSGTRKQETQYF; CDR3 DNA: TGCAGCGGAACAAGGAAACAAGAGACCCAGTACTTC
V gene: TRBV24-1; D gene: TRBD2; clone size: many; J gene: TRBJ2-5; CDR3 protein: CATSDHSGGRETQYF; CDR3 DNA: TGTGCCACCAGTGATCACAGCGGGGGAAGAGAGACCCAGTACTTC
V gene: TRBV5-1; D gene: .; clone size: many; J gene: TRBJ1-1; CDR3 protein: CASSLAGSGDTEAFF; CDR3 DNA: TGCGCCAGCAGCTTGGCAGGTTCCGGGGACACTGAAGCTTTCTTT